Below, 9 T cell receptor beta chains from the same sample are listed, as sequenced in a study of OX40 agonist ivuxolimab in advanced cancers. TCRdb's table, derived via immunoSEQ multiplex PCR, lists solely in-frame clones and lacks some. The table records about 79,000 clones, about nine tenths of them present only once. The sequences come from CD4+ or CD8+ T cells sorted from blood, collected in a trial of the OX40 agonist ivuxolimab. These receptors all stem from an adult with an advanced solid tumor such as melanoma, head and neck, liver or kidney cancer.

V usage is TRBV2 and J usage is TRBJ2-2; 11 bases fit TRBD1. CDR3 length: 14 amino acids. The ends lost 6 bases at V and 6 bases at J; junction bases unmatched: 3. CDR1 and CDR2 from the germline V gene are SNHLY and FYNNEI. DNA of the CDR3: TGTGCCAGCAGGGGGACAGGGGGTTCCGGGGAGCTGTTTTTT. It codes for CASRGTGGSGELFF.

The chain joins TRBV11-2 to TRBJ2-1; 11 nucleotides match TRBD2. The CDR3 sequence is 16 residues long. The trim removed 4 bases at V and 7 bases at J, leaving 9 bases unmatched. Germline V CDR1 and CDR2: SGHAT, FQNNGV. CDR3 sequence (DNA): TGTGCCAGCAGCTGGTTGACTAGCGGGACGGGGAATGAGCAGTTCTTC. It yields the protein CASSWLTSGTGNEQFF.

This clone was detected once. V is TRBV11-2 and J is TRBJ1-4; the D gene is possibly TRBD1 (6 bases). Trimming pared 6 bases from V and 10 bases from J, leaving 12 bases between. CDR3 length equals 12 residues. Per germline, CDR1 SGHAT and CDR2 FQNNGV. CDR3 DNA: TGTGCCAGCAGATCCCTACAGGGAAAACTGTTTTTT. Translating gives CASRSLQGKLFF.

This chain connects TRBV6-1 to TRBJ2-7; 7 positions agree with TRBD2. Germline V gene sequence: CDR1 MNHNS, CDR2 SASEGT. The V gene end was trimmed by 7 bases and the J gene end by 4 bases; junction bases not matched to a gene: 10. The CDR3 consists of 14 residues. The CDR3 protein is CASTIIWGGYEQYF. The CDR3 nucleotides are TGTGCCAGCACCATAATTTGGGGGGGTTACGAGCAGTACTTC.

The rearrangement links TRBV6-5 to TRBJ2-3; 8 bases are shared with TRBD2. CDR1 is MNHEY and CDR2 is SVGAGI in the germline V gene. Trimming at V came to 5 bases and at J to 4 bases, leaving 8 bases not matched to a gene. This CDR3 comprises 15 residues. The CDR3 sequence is CASSPFAGRADTQYF. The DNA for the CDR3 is TGTGCCAGCAGTCCCTTTGCCGGGAGGGCAGATACGCAGTATTTT.

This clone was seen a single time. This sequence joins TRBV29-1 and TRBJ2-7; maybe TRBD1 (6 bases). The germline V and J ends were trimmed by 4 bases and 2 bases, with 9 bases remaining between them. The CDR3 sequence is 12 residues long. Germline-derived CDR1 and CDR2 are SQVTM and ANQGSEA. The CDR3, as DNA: TGCAGCGTTGTAACAGGGCCCTACGAGCAGTACTTC. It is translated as CSVVTGPYEQYF.

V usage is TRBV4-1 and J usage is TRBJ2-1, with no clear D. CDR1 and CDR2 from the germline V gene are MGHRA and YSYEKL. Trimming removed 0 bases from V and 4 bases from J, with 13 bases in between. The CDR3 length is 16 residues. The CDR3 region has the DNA TGCGCCAGCAGCCAAGAGTCGGGCGGATCATACAATGAGCAGTTCTTC. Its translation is CASSQESGGSYNEQFF.

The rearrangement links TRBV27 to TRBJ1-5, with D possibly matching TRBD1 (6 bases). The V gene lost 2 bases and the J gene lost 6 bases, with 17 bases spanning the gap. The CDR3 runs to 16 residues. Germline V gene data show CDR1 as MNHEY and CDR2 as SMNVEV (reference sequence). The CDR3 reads CASSLGTGRYGQPQHF. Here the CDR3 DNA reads TGTGCCAGCAGTTTAGGCACAGGGCGGTATGGTCAGCCCCAGCATTTT.

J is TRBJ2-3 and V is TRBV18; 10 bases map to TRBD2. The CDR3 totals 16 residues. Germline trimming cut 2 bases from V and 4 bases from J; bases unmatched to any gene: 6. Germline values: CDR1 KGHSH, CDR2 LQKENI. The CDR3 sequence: CASSPKIAGGSDTQYF. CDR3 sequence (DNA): TGTGCCAGCTCACCAAAAATAGCGGGAGGTTCAGATACGCAGTATTTT. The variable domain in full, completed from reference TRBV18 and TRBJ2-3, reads NAGVMQNPRHLVRRRGQEARLRCSPMKGHSHVYWYRQLPEEGLKFMVYLQKENIIDESGMPKERFSAEFPKEGPSILRIQQVVRGDSAAYFCASSPKIAGGSDTQYFGPGTRLTVL.